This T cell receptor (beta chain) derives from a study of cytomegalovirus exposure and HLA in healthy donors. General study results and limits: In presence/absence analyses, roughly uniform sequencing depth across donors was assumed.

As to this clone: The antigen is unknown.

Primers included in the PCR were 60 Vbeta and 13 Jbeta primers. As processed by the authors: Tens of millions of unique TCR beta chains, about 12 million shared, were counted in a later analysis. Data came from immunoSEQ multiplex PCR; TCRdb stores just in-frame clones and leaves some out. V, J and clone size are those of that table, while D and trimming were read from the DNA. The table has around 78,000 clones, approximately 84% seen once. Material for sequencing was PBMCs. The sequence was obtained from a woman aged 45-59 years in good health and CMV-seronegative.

In nucleotides, the CDR3 is TGTGCCAGCAGCTTAGGGTCGGGTGAAGCTTTCTTT. It encodes CASSLGSGEAFF. The rearrangement uses TRBV13 and TRBJ1-1, with D unclear. This CDR3 region has 12 residues. V gave up 0 bases and J gave up 7 bases, with 6 bases separating them. Per the germline V gene, CDR1 is PRHDT and CDR2 is FYEKMQ (reference sequence). Filled out from reference TRBV13 and TRBJ1-1, the complete variable domain reads AAGVIQSPRHLIKEKRETATLKCYPIPRHDTVYWYQQGPGQDPQFLISFYEKMQSDKGSIPDRFSAQQFSDYHSELNMSSLELGDSALYFCASSLGSGEAFFGQGTRLTVV.